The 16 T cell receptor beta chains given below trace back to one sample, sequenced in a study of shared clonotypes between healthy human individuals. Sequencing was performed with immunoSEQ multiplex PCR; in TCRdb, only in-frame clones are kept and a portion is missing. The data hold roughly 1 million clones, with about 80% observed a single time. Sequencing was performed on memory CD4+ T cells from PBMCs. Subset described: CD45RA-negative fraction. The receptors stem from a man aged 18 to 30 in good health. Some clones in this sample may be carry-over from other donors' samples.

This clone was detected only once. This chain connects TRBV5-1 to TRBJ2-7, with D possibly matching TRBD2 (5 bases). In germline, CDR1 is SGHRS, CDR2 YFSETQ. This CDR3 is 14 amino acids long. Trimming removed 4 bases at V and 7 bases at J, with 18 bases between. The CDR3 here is CASSPFLRTGEQYF. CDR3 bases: TGCGCCAGCAGCCCATTTTTGCGGACGGGAGAGCAGTACTTC.

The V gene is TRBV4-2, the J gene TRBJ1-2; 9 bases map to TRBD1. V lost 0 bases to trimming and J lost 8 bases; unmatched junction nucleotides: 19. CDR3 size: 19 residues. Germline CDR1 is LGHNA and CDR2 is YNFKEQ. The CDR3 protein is CASSQDGGQGLLYFGGYTF. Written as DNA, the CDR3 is TGTGCCAGCAGCCAAGATGGGGGACAGGGTCTACTCTACTTCGGAGGCTACACCTTC.

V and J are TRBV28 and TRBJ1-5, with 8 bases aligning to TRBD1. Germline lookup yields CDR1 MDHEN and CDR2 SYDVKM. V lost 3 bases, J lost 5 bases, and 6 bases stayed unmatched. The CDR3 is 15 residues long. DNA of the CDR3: TGTGCCAGCAGTTTGAGAGGACAGGGCGATCAGCCCCAGCATTTT. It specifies CASSLRGQGDQPQHF.

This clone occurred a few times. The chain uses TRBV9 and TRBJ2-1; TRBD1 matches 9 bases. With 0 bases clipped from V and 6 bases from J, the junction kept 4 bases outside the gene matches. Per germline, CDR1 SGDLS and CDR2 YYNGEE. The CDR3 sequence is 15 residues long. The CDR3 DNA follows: TGTGCCAGCAGCGTAGAAGGGACAGGGTTCAATGAGCAGTTCTTC. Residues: CASSVEGTGFNEQFF.

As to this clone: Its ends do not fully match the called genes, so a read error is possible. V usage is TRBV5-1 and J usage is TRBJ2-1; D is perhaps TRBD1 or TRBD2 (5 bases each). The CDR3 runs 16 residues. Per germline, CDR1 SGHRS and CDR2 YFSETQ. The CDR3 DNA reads TGCGCCAGCAACTTGTCCCCCCGGGACCCAGGGAATGAGCAGTTCTTC. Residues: CASNLSPRDPGNEQFF. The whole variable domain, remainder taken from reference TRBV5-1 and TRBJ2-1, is KAGVTQTPRYLIKTRGQQVTLSCSPISGHRSVSWYQQTPGQGLQFLFEYFSETQRNKGNFPGRFSGRQFSNSRSEMNVSTLELGDSALYLCASNLSPRDPGNEQFFGPGTRLTVL.

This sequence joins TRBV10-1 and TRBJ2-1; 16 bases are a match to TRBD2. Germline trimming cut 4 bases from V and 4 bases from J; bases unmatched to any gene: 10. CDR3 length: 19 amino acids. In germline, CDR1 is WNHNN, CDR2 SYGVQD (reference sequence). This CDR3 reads CASSAGLAGGGRTYNEQFF. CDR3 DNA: TGCGCCAGCAGTGCGGGACTAGCGGGAGGGGGCCGTACATACAATGAGCAGTTCTTC.

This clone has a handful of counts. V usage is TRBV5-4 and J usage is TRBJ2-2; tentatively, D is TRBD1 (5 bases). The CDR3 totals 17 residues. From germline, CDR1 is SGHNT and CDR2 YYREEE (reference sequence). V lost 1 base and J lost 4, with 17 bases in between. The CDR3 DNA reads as TGTGCCAGCAGCTTGAACGCCATCAGGGCCGCCACCGGGGAGCTGTTTTTT. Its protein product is CASSLNAIRAATGELFF.

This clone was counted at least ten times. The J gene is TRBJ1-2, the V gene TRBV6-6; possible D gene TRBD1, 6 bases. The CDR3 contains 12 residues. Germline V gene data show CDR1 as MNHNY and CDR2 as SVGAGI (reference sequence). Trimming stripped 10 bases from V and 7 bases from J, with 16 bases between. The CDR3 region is CANSLEGVGYTF. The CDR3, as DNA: TGTGCCAATTCTCTAGAGGGGGTTGGCTACACCTTC.

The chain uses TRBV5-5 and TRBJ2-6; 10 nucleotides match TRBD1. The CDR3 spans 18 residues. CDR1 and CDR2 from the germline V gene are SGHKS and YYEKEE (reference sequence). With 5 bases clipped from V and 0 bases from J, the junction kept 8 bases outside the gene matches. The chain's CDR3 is CASSRTGGRNSGANVLTF. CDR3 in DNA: TGTGCCAGCAGTCGGACAGGGGGGCGTAACTCTGGGGCCAACGTCCTGACTTTC.

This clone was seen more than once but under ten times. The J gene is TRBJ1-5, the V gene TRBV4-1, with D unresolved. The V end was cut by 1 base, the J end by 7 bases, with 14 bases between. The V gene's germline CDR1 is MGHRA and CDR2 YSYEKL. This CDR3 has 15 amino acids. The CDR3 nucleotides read TGCGCCAGCAGCCAAGTGGCCTCCAGTAGGCAGCCCCAGCATTTT. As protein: CASSQVASSRQPQHF.

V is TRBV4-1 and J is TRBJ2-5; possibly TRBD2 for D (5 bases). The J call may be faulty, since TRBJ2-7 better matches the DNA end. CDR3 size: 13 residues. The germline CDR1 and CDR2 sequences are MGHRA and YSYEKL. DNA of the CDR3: TGCGCCAGCAGCTCCTACTCGGGGAACGAGCAGTACTTC. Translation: CASSSYSGNEQYF.

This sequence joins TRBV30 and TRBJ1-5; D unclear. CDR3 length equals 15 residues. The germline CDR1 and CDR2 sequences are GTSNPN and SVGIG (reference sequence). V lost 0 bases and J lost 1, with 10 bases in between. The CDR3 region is CAWSVTSSSNQPQHF. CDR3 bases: TGTGCCTGGAGTGTAACGAGTTCGAGCAATCAGCCCCAGCATTTT.

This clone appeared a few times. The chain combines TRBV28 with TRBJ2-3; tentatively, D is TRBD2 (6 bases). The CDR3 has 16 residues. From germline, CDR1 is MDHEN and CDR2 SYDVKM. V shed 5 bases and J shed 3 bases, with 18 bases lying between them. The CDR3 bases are TGTGCCAGCAGTACGAGGGAGGCGCGAGGGACAGATACGCAGTATTTT. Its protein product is CASSTREARGTDTQYF.

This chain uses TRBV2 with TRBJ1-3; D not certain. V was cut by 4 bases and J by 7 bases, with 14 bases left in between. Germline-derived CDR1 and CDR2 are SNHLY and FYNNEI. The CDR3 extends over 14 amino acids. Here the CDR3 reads CASSVEGISNTIYF. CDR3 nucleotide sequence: TGTGCCAGCAGTGTGGAGGGAATTTCGAACACCATATATTTT.

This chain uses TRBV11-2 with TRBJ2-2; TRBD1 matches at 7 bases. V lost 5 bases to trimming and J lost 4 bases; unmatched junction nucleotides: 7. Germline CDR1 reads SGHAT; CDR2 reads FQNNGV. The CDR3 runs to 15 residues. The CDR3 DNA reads TGTGCCAGCAGCATTACAAACAGGGGCACCGGGGAGCTGTTTTTT. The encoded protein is CASSITNRGTGELFF.

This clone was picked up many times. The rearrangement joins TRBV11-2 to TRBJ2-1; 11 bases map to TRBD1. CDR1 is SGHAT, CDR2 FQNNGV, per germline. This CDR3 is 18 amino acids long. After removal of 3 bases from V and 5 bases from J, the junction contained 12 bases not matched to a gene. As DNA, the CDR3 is TGTGCCAGCAGCTTCCCCGGGGCCCCGGGACAGGGGGACAATGAGCAGTTCTTC. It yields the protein CASSFPGAPGQGDNEQFF.